The TCR beta chain described here comes from a study of blood T cell repertoires in COVID-19. Looking at the study overall: The cDNA or gDNA used as material had been derived from T cells, B-cell-depleted T cells, or PBMCs.

Adults between roughly 18 and 95 years of age took part from 20 to 25 US areas. V lost 4 bases and J lost 4, with 16 bases in between. From germline, CDR1 is MDHEN and CDR2 SYDVKM. The CDR3 loop spans 15 amino acids. Profiling relied on immunoSEQ multiplex PCR, and the TCRdb table lists in-frame clones only, not all of them. The table includes 150,000 or so clones, roughly 90% detected once. Sample: PBMCs or T cells enriched from blood (not recorded which). The chain links TRBV28 to TRBJ1-2, with a tentative D call TRBD1 (6 bases). The clonotype originates from a woman in her 30s with acute COVID-19. This CDR3 reads CASSWEGGLTYGYTF. The CDR3 region has the DNA TGTGCCAGCAGTTGGGAGGGGGGATTGACCTATGGCTACACCTTC.